Listed below are T cell receptor beta chains from one sample, sequenced in a study of siplizumab effects on memory and regulatory T cells. Sequencing used immunoSEQ multiplex PCR; TCRdb keeps in-frame clones, though not all of them. The table has 50,000 to 70,000 clones, just over 95% seen once. Sequencing was carried out using naive CD8+ T cells sorted from blood. The receptors originated from a human donor in good health. The CDR3 runs from the conserved cysteine through the conserved F or W. A D gene is named only where the DNA matches it firmly. Clone size, where shown, is once, few, many, or a class for clones that have expanded.

TRBJ2-1,TRBV11-2,once,.,TGTGCCAGCAGCTTCGCCATTTCGTGGGGCTCCTACAATGAGCAGTTCTTC,CASSFAISWGSYNEQFF
TRBJ2-6,TRBV19,.,TRBD2,TGTGCCAGTAGTTCGACTAGCGGGGGGGCTGGGGCCAACGTCCTGACTTTC,CASSSTSGGAGANVLTF
TRBJ1-4,TRBV5-1,.,TRBD1,TGCGCCAGCAGCTTGGAGCCAGGGGGTGAAAAACTGTTTTTT,CASSLEPGGEKLFF
TRBJ2-1,TRBV9,.,TRBD2,TGTGCCAGCAGCATAACTAGCGGGGTTTACAATGAGCAGTTCTTC,CASSITSGVYNEQFF
TRBJ2-7,TRBV7-8,once,.,TGTGCCAGCAGGCAGGGCTCCTACGAGCAGTACTTC,CASRQGSYEQYF
TRBJ2-1,TRBV28,once,.,TGTGCCAGCAGCCCCCCCGACAGTCGCAATGAGCAGTTCTTC,CASSPPDSRNEQFF
TRBJ2-7,TRBV11-2,.,.,TGTGCCAGCAGCTTAGGTTCCAGCTACGAGCAGTACTTC,CASSLGSSYEQYF
TRBJ1-4,TRBV19,.,.,TGTGCCAGTAGTGCAGGTGAAAAACTGTTTTTT,CASSAGEKLFF
TRBJ1-5,TRBV7-9,.,.,TGTGCCAGCAGCGGAGCCTTTACGGATCAGCCCCAGCATTTT,CASSGAFTDQPQHF
TRBJ1-1,TRBV27,.,TRBD1,TGTGCCAGCAGACAGGGGCTTGAAGCTTTCTTT,CASRQGLEAFF
TRBJ1-5,TRBV5-1,.,.,TGCGCCAGCATTAGGTGCAATCAGCCCCAGCATTTT,CASIRCNQPQHF
TRBJ1-2,TRBV4-1,.,.,TGCGCCAGCAGCCCAGCTTCGGTGGTCGGTGGCTACACCTTC,CASSPASVVGGYTF
TRBJ1-6,TRBV7-9,once,.,TGTGCCAGCAGCTTAGGCAGTTCGTATAATTCACCCCTCCACTTT,CASSLGSSYNSPLHF
TRBJ2-1,TRBV13,.,TRBD2,TGTGCCAGCAGCTCACCCTCGGGGGGGGGCTCCTACAATGAGCAGTTCTTC,CASSSPSGGGSYNEQFF
TRBJ1-2,TRBV4-2,.,.,TGTGCCAGCAGCCAAGAAGCGGCAGGGTCCTATGGCTACACCTTC,CASSQEAAGSYGYTF